What follows is one T cell receptor beta chain and its context. Its antigen is as yet unknown. The data are from a study of vaccination and CD4 T cells after COVID-19. Study details: With about ten mild cases and one severe, convalescent patients were SARS-CoV-2 positive by nasal swab PCR. Samples after vaccination came a median around eleven weeks past dose two, ranging 14 to 241.

This CDR3 region has 12 residues. V was trimmed by 11 bases and J by 4 bases, leaving 11 bases between them. Germline V gives CDR1 MNHEY, CDR2 SVGEGT. The study sequenced cultured CD4+ T cell DNA using the Oncomine TCR Beta short-read assay. TCRdb fed the PCR reads into MiXCR, producing one record per CDR3 protein. The sample holds 15,000 to 20,000 distinct CDR3 sequences, approximately 45% seen once. The treatment here: roughly ten-day PBMC culture with coronavirus spike peptide pools or control peptides (ViraFEST assay). The receptor's source is a human donor who had recovered from COVID-19. Sequences were derived from CD4+ T cells from blood, cultured in vitro, sampled after SARS-CoV-2 vaccination. The rearrangement joins TRBV6-2 or TRBV6-3 to TRBJ2-2; D not resolved. The CDR3 coding sequence is TGTGCCGCAGGAATGACCACCGGGGAGCTGTTTTTT. Residues: CAAGMTTGELFF.